Below, 22 T cell receptor beta chains from the same sample are listed, as sequenced in a study of blood T cells in healthy people across ages. Alongside a J-beta primer mix, a sample-barcoded 5' primer served in a second PCR lasting about 7 to 11 cycles. TCRdb independently ran MiXCR on the 5' RACE reads; one entry per CDR3 protein. The table has about 720,000 distinct CDR3 sequences, 22% seen once. Material: blood. The receptors were sampled from a man between 65 and 79 years old in good health.

V and J are TRBV28 and TRBJ2-5; D is unclear. The V gene's germline CDR1 is MDHEN and CDR2 SYDVKM. V lost 5 bases and J 8 bases, leaving 9 bases between the germline ends. The CDR3 totals 11 residues. The CDR3 protein is CASSTYSTQYF. The CDR3 DNA reads as TGTGCCAGCAGTACCTACAGTACCCAGTACTTC.

The chain uses TRBV11-2 and TRBJ2-5, with 12 bases fitting TRBD2. CDR3 length: 17 amino acids. V trimming: 6 bases; J trimming: 2 bases; junction bases outside the gene matches: 10. Looked up from germline, CDR1 is SGHAT and CDR2 is FQNNGV. The CDR3 region has the DNA TGTGCCAGCAGTCCTACGCGTCTAGCGGGGGGGCAAGAGACCCAGTACTTC. The encoded protein is CASSPTRLAGGQETQYF.

This chain uses TRBV2 with TRBJ2-2, with D possibly matching TRBD1 (6 bases). V was pared by 6 bases and J by 2 bases, with 16 bases between. Per germline, CDR1 SNHLY and CDR2 FYNNEI. The CDR3 is made up of 16 amino acids. CDR3: CASSGDQGTNTGELFF. The CDR3, as DNA: TGTGCCAGCAGCGGGGATCAGGGGACCAACACCGGGGAGCTGTTTTTT. The full variable domain, with the rest looked up from reference TRBV2 and TRBJ2-2, is EPEVTQTPSHQVTQMGQEVILRCVPISNHLYFYWYRQILGQKVEFLVSFYNNEISEKSEIFDDQFSVERPDGSNFTLKIRSTKLEDSAMYFCASSGDQGTNTGELFFGEGSRLTVL.

The V call is TRBV7-2, the J call TRBJ2-3, with 10 nucleotides matching TRBD2. Germline-derived CDR1 and CDR2 are SGHTA and FQGNSA. The CDR3 extends over 18 amino acids. Trimming at V came to 0 bases and at J to 2 bases, leaving 8 bases not matched to a gene. This CDR3 reads CASSLAVPLAGATDTQYF. As DNA, the CDR3 is TGTGCCAGCAGCTTAGCTGTCCCTCTAGCGGGGGCCACAGATACGCAGTATTTT.

The chain uses TRBV25-1 and TRBJ2-5; 7 bases fit TRBD2. With 6 bases clipped from V and 5 bases from J, the junction kept 15 bases outside the gene matches. The CDR3 spans 16 residues. Per the germline V gene, CDR1 is MGHDK and CDR2 is SYGVNS. The CDR3 nucleotides are TGTGCCAGCAGGGGGGTCCGTGAACGGGACTACGAGACCCAGTACTTC. It is translated as CASRGVRERDYETQYF.

This clonotype has a handful of counts. This chain joins TRBV28 and TRBJ2-3, with 11 bases fitting TRBD1. V lost 1 base to trimming and J lost 5 bases; unmatched junction nucleotides: 5. Looked up from germline, CDR1 is MDHEN and CDR2 is SYDVKM. There are 16 residues in the CDR3. CDR3 in amino acids: CASSLFPGQGGDTQYF. In DNA form, the CDR3 reads TGTGCCAGCAGTTTATTCCCGGGACAGGGGGGAGATACGCAGTATTTT.

The DNA for the CDR3 is TGTGCCAGCAGTTCCCGGGACAGGGGCCTCTACTCTGGAAACACCATATATTTT. Residues: CASSSRDRGLYSGNTIYF. The chain recombines TRBV27 with TRBJ1-3; 10 bases are shared with TRBD1. J was trimmed by 0 bases and V by 4 bases; bases with no gene match: 9. The V gene's germline CDR1 is MNHEY and CDR2 SMNVEV (reference sequence). The CDR3 consists of 18 residues.

The gene calls are TRBV4-1 and TRBJ1-5, with a possible D match to TRBD1 (6 bases). The V gene lost 7 bases and the J gene lost 2 bases, with 9 bases spanning the gap. The CDR3 spans 13 residues. The germline CDR1 and CDR2 sequences are MGHRA and YSYEKL. CDR3 DNA: TGCGCCAGCATCCCAGGGGGCAATCAGCCCCAGCATTTT. Translated: CASIPGGNQPQHF.

The rearrangement joins TRBV12-3 or TRBV12-4 to TRBJ2-3; 8 bases match TRBD2. After removal of 6 bases from V and 0 bases from J, the junction contained 17 bases not matched to a gene. The CDR3 is made up of 19 amino acids. CDR3 in DNA: TGTGCCAGCAGCATTATGGGCCCCACAATAGCGGGGAGCACAGATACGCAGTATTTT. It yields the protein CASSIMGPTIAGSTDTQYF.

At least ten counts were recorded for this clonotype. The rearrangement uses TRBV11-2 and TRBJ2-3; D gene unclear. The CDR3 has 14 amino acids. Germline CDR1 SGHAT, CDR2 FQNNGV. The V and J ends lost 5 bases and 6 bases respectively, with 15 bases between them. The CDR3 loop reads CASSTERHSDTQYF. In nucleotides, the CDR3 is TGTGCCAGCAGCACTGAACGACATTCGGATACGCAGTATTTT.

This clonotype was found a few times. The J gene is TRBJ2-2, the V gene TRBV5-5; 10 bases agree with TRBD1. Trimming removed 4 bases from V and 4 bases from J; junction bases left unmatched: 10. CDR1 is SGHKS and CDR2 is YYEKEE in the germline V gene (reference sequence). The CDR3 is made up of 17 amino acids. The CDR3 DNA is TGTGCCAGCAGCACCGGGACAGGGGAGAGGGGCACCGGGGAGCTGTTTTTT. Translated, it gives CASSTGTGERGTGELFF. Combining the CDR3 with reference TRBV5-5 and TRBJ2-2 gives the whole variable domain DAGVTQSPTHLIKTRGQQVTLRCSPISGHKSVSWYQQVLGQGPQFIFQYYEKEERGRGNFPDRFSARQFPNYSSELNVNALLLGDSALYLCASSTGTGERGTGELFFGEGSRLTVL.

This clonotype was seen repeatedly, ten times or more. In DNA, the CDR3 is TGTGCCAGCAGTCCTCTACGGGGAAACACCGGGGAGCTGTTTTTT. Residues: CASSPLRGNTGELFF. The chain joins TRBV27 to TRBJ2-2; TRBD2 might be the D (5 bases). The CDR3 runs 15 residues. Looked up from germline, CDR1 is MNHEY and CDR2 is SMNVEV (reference sequence). V lost 5 bases to trimming and J lost 2 bases, with 12 bases between them.

A few counts support this clonotype. V and J are TRBV7-9 and TRBJ2-1; D is possibly TRBD2 (7 bases). CDR3 length: 17 residues. Germline V gene data show CDR1 as SEHNR and CDR2 as FQNEAQ (reference sequence). Trimming removed 2 bases at V and 1 base at J, with 15 bases between. CDR3 region: CASSLILGRGSYNEQFF. The CDR3, as DNA: TGTGCCAGCAGCTTAATATTAGGGAGGGGGTCCTACAATGAGCAGTTCTTC.

The V and J genes are TRBV20-1 and TRBJ2-5; D perhaps matches TRBD1 (5 bases). The J call may be faulty, since TRBJ2-7 better matches the DNA end. CDR1 and CDR2 from the germline V gene are DFQATT and SNEGSKA (reference sequence). The CDR3 runs to 14 residues. CDR3 loop: CSARGIQGGNEQYF. The CDR3 DNA sequence: TGCAGTGCTAGGGGCATTCAGGGTGGAAACGAGCAGTACTTC.

This chain links TRBV12-3 or TRBV12-4 with TRBJ2-3; 7 bases are shared with TRBD1. This CDR3 spans 14 amino acids. The V and J ends lost 4 bases and 2 bases, in that order; junction bases with no gene match: 3. The DNA of the CDR3 is TGTGCCAGCAGTTCAACAGGGGACACAGATACGCAGTATTTT. Protein sequence: CASSSTGDTDTQYF.

A few counts support this clonotype. This rearrangement joins TRBV12-3 or TRBV12-4 to TRBJ2-7; D unclear. Trimming pared 4 bases from V and 6 bases from J, leaving 7 bases between. This CDR3 has 11 amino acids. The CDR3 is CASSSRSEQYF. In DNA form, the CDR3 reads TGTGCCAGCAGTTCTAGGTCCGAGCAGTACTTC.

Note on this clonotype: One end of the junction is discordant with germline, which a read error may explain. The chain is built from TRBV24-1 and TRBJ2-2, with D possibly being TRBD1 (6 bases). There are 14 residues in the CDR3. Germline assignment: CDR1 KGHDR and CDR2 SFDVKD. CDR3 in DNA: TGTGCCACCAGTGATCGACAGGTCACCGGGGAGCCGTTTTTT. Residues: CATSDRQVTGEPFF.

There are a few counts of this clonotype. This rearrangement joins TRBV12-3 or TRBV12-4 to TRBJ1-5; possibly TRBD1 for D (5 bases). The CDR3 spans 13 residues. Trimming cost V 6 bases and J 6 bases, with 12 bases left between them. CDR3 DNA: TGTGCCAGCAGCTTGGACACAGGTCAGCCCCAGCATTTT. It specifies CASSLDTGQPQHF.

This clonotype has only a few counts. The chain uses TRBV29-1 and TRBJ1-2; a weak D match, TRBD1 (6 bases). The length of the CDR3 is 13 residues. V lost 3 bases and J lost 4, with 12 bases in between. Germline CDR1 and CDR2: SQVTM and ANQGSEA. The CDR3 loop reads CSVDQGGFYGYTF. The DNA of the CDR3 is TGCAGCGTTGATCAAGGGGGATTCTATGGCTACACCTTC.

This clonotype has a handful of counts. The chain recombines TRBV7-2 with TRBJ2-3, with D perhaps assigned TRBD1 or TRBD2 (5 bases each). Germline V gene data show CDR1 as SGHTA and CDR2 as FQGNSA. Trimming took off 4 bases at V and 0 bases at J, with 14 bases between the two ends. This CDR3 has 16 amino acids. This CDR3 is CASSWDRETSTDTQYF. As DNA, the CDR3 is TGTGCCAGCAGCTGGGACCGGGAAACTAGCACAGATACGCAGTATTTT.

This rearrangement joins TRBV7-2 to TRBJ2-5; no definite D call. CDR3 length: 16 residues. In germline, CDR1 is SGHTA, CDR2 FQGNSA. V lost 5 bases, J lost 1 base, and 17 bases lay in between. CDR3 DNA sequence: TGTGCCAGCAGCCCGTCCTGGGCGGCACTCCAAGAGACCCAGTACTTC. Protein: CASSPSWAALQETQYF. The variable domain in full, completed from reference TRBV7-2 and TRBJ2-5, reads GAGVSQSPSNKVTEKGKDVELRCDPISGHTALYWYRQSLGQGLEFLIYFQGNSAPDKSGLPSDRFSAERTGGSVSTLTIQRTQQEDSAVYLCASSPSWAALQETQYFGPGTRLLVL.

The chain employs TRBV28 and TRBJ2-3; the match to TRBD1 covers 7 bases. The CDR3 is 15 amino acids. Germline loops: CDR1 MDHEN, CDR2 SYDVKM. V shed 5 bases and J 3 bases; nucleotides not matched to a gene: 8. In DNA, the CDR3 is TGTGCCAGCAGTGAACTAAGGGACAGTACAGATACGCAGTATTTT. Its translation is CASSELRDSTDTQYF.